Included here is one T cell receptor (beta chain) sequence, with context. This sample was included in a study of blood T cell repertoires in COVID-19. Turning to the study itself: Samples representing acute and convalescent COVID-19 were sourced from the United States, Italy and Spain. Sources were T cells, B-cell-depleted T cells, or PBMCs; the material itself was cDNA or gDNA.

Under the authors' procedure: Estimation of nucleated cell counts was performed using reference gene primer amplification. Sequencing used immunoSEQ multiplex PCR; TCRdb keeps in-frame clones, though not all of them. V, J and clone size were drawn from that table, and D and trimming were deduced from the DNA. The data show 70,000 or so clones, around four fifths seen once. The CDR3 sequence is 16 residues long. Germline V gene sequence: CDR1 LNHDA, CDR2 SQIVND (reference sequence). V dropped 5 bases and J dropped 9; count of bases not matched to a gene: 15. Followed longitudinally, the Seattle patients had been enrolled during active infection.

The V call is TRBV19, the J call TRBJ1-1, with TRBD1 identical over 10 bases. Sample: peripheral blood. This clonotype was sampled from a man in his sixties with COVID-19, enrolled during active disease. The chain's CDR3 is CASSQTSSGQGRKAFF. CDR3 DNA sequence: TGTGCCAGTAGTCAAACCTCCTCGGGACAGGGGCGGAAAGCTTTCTTT.